This TCR beta chain derives from a study of cytomegalovirus exposure and HLA in healthy donors. General study points: In vitro work confirmed that three CMV-associated chains recognize CMV antigens.

The V and J ends lost 5 bases and 4 bases, in that order; junction bases with no gene match: 17. In germline, CDR1 is MDHEN, CDR2 SYDVKM. The CDR3 is made up of 18 amino acids. Remarks on this clone: Its specificity is not known.

The data were produced by immunoSEQ multiplex PCR, yet TCRdb's version contains in-frame clones alone and is incomplete. The top ten clones hold 1.6% of a sample with 78,000 or so clones, 90% to 96% of them seen once. The sample consisted of PBMCs. This chain uses TRBV28 with TRBJ1-1; the match to TRBD1 covers 9 bases. The receptor's source is a man aged 18 to 30 in good health and CMV-seropositive. The CDR3 sequence: CASSPTVRQGVKITEAFF. In DNA, the CDR3 is TGTGCCAGCAGTCCAACAGTCAGACAGGGGGTTAAAATCACTGAAGCTTTCTTT. Full variable domain (missing parts from reference TRBV28 and TRBJ1-1): DVKVTQSSRYLVKRTGEKVFLECVQDMDHENMFWYRQDPGLGLRLIYFSYDVKMKEKGDIPEGYSVSREKKERFSLILESASTNQTSMYLCASSPTVRQGVKITEAFFGQGTRLTVV.